The 28 T cell receptor beta chains below come from one sample, sequenced in a study of T cell repertoires in cytomegalovirus infection. One entry per CDR3 protein results from TCRdb running MiXCR on the reads. The sample includes a few hundred thousand distinct CDR3 sequences, about a sixth of them seen just once. The sequencing input was CD8+ T cells from PBMCs. These receptors all come from a human donor in good health (CMV status not recorded). Some clones in this sample may be carry-over from other donors' samples.

V is TRBV2 and J is TRBJ2-1; 9 nucleotides line up with TRBD2. V lost 8 bases and J lost 6; bases outside the gene matches: 5. Looked up from germline, CDR1 is SNHLY and CDR2 is FYNNEI. This CDR3 has 13 amino acids. The CDR3 coding sequence is TGTGCCAGCCTCTTGGGACTAGCCAATGAGCAGTTCTTC. Translating it yields CASLLGLANEQFF.

This clonotype was detected ten times or more. The V call is TRBV6-5, the J call TRBJ1-5; D is possibly TRBD1 (5 bases). This CDR3 comprises 15 residues. Germline CDR1 and CDR2: MNHEY and SVGAGI. V lost 4 bases, J lost 4 bases, and 14 bases lay in between. The CDR3 here is CASSSSGMGNQPQHF. CDR3 nucleotides: TGTGCCAGCAGTTCGTCAGGGATGGGGAATCAGCCCCAGCATTTT.

This clonotype was found once. The DNA is left out, because the CDR3 cannot be placed on it with certainty; the CDR3 is given as TCRdb lists it. The CDR3 spells CASSWAMGSAKFF. This rearrangement joins TRBV6-2 or TRBV6-3 to TRBJ2-1; no DNA check was done on the table's D call, TRBD1. A total of 13 residues make up the CDR3, ends included. Germline V CDR1 and CDR2: MNHEY, SVGEGT.

This clonotype showed up many times. The chain couples TRBV7-2 to TRBJ2-5; D possibly uses TRBD1 or TRBD2 (5 bases each). Trimming shortened V by 5 bases and J by 1 base, and 17 bases separated the two germline ends. Germline V gives CDR1 SGHTA, CDR2 FQGNSA. The CDR3 is 16 residues long. CDR3 loop: CASSPSPGSPQETQYF. The CDR3 DNA reads TGTGCCAGCAGCCCAAGCCCAGGGAGTCCCCAAGAGACCCAGTACTTC.

This clonotype was found many times. The chain has TRBV7-9 and TRBJ1-1; D is perhaps TRBD1 (5 bases). The CDR3 totals 14 residues. V was pared by 4 bases and J by 1 base, with 10 bases between. CDR1 and CDR2 from the germline V gene are SEHNR and FQNEAQ (reference sequence). DNA of the CDR3: TGTGCCAGCAGCTGGGGGACGGCGAACACTGAAGCTTTCTTT. Its protein product is CASSWGTANTEAFF.

The gene calls are TRBV6-6 and TRBJ2-2; possible D gene TRBD1, 5 bases. V lost 6 bases, J lost 5 bases, and 7 bases lay in between. CDR1 is MNHNY, CDR2 SVGAGI, per germline (reference sequence). CDR3 length equals 12 residues. The CDR3 protein is CASRSGTGELFF. The CDR3 coding sequence is TGTGCCAGCAGGTCAGGGACCGGGGAGCTGTTTTTT.

This clonotype has a count of ten or more. The chain employs TRBV27 and TRBJ2-3; TRBD1 agrees at 7 bases. After removal of 5 bases from V and 6 bases from J, the junction contained 11 bases not matched to a gene. The germline gives CDR1 MNHEY, CDR2 SMNVEV (reference sequence). The CDR3 has 15 residues. CDR3 residues: CASSAVRGITDTQYF. The CDR3 bases are TGTGCCAGCAGTGCGGTCAGGGGGATCACGGATACGCAGTATTTT.

The chain carries TRBV12-3 or TRBV12-4 and TRBJ2-3; unclear D gene. This CDR3 contains 14 residues. V lost 7 bases, J lost 5 bases, and 16 bases lay in between. The CDR3, as DNA: TGTGCCAGCACCTGGTACGAGGAAGGAGATACGCAGTATTTT. Its protein product is CASTWYEEGDTQYF.

The chain combines TRBV15 with TRBJ2-5; 11 bases are shared with TRBD2. Germline CDR1 reads LNHNV; CDR2 reads YYDKDF (reference sequence). CDR3 length: 17 residues. V gave up 5 bases and J gave up 5 bases; unmatched junction bases: 13. The CDR3 DNA reads TGTGCCACCAGCGCAGTTAGCGGGGGGGCCGCATTGGAGACCCAGTACTTC. It yields the protein CATSAVSGGAALETQYF.

In its sample, this clonotype was seen a few times. The chain combines TRBV5-6 with TRBJ2-7; TRBD1 is a possible D gene (6 bases). V dropped 1 base and J dropped 5 bases, with 19 bases sitting between them. The CDR3 runs 16 residues. Looked up from germline, CDR1 is SGHDT and CDR2 is YYEEEE. The DNA of the CDR3 is TGTGCCAGCAGCTTGTACCTGGGCAGGGGATTCCACGAGCAGTACTTC. This codes for CASSLYLGRGFHEQYF.

In its sample, this clonotype was seen many times. CDR3 protein: CASSQGTDTQYF. The CDR3 DNA reads TGTGCCAGCAGTCAGGGCACAGATACGCAGTATTTT. The J gene is TRBJ2-3, the V gene TRBV12-3 or TRBV12-4, with D unresolved. V lost 5 bases, J lost 1 base, and 4 bases lay in between. CDR3 length: 12 residues.

This clonotype was counted between two and nine times. The genes are TRBV4-1 and TRBJ2-5, with D possibly TRBD2 on 6 matching bases. The CDR3 runs 14 residues. Between the trimmed V and J ends, which lost 2 bases and 4 bases, there was a span of 11 bases. CDR1 is MGHRA, CDR2 YSYEKL, per germline. The CDR3 is CASSQFEGGETQYF. DNA for the CDR3: TGCGCCAGCAGCCAATTCGAGGGAGGAGAGACCCAGTACTTC.

This clonotype was detected only a few times. The rearrangement links TRBV15 to TRBJ1-5; D uncertain. The CDR3 runs 17 residues. CDR1 is LNHNV and CDR2 is YYDKDF in the germline V gene (reference sequence). V was clipped by 0 bases and J by 1 base, with 13 bases between them. As DNA, the CDR3 is TGTGCCACCAGCAGAGATCAAGGTTTGGGGAGCAATCAGCCCCAGCATTTT. Translation gives CATSRDQGLGSNQPQHF.

There are a few counts of this clonotype. This chain links TRBV5-1 with TRBJ2-7, with TRBD1 as a possible D gene (6 bases). Germline V lookup: CDR1 SGHRS, CDR2 YFSETQ. This CDR3 contains 16 residues. The ends were cut back, 0 bases at V and 2 bases at J, with 15 bases in the middle. The CDR3 sequence: CASSLAAQGPPYEQYF. The CDR3 DNA sequence: TGCGCCAGCAGCTTGGCCGCTCAGGGGCCACCCTACGAGCAGTACTTC.

This clonotype was seen a handful of times. The rearrangement joins TRBV6-2 or TRBV6-3 to TRBJ1-1; tentatively, D is TRBD1 (6 bases). This CDR3 comprises 16 residues. CDR1 is MNHEY and CDR2 is SVGEGT in the germline V gene. V lost 0 bases to trimming and J lost 0 bases, with 11 bases between them. CDR3 region: CASSYSSTGMNTEAFF. CDR3 nucleotides: TGTGCCAGCAGTTACTCGTCGACAGGTATGAACACTGAAGCTTTCTTT.

This clonotype was recorded a few times. V gene TRBV19 combines with J gene TRBJ2-7, with TRBD1 matching over 8 bases. The CDR3 has 13 residues. V was clipped by 5 bases and J by 2 bases; unmatched bases: 2. CDR1 and CDR2 from the germline V gene are LNHDA and SQIVND (reference sequence). The CDR3 is CASSAGGTYEQYF. CDR3 bases: TGTGCCAGTAGTGCAGGGGGCACCTACGAGCAGTACTTC. The full variable domain, in which reference TRBV19 and TRBJ2-7 provide the parts outside the CDR3, is DGGITQSPKYLFRKEGQNVTLSCEQNLNHDAMYWYRQDPGQGLRLIYYSQIVNDFQKGDIAEGYSVSREKKESFPLTVTSAQKNPTAFYLCASSAGGTYEQYFGPGTRLTVT.

Notes on this clonotype: Mismatch with germline at one junction end may stem from a read error. The J gene is TRBJ2-5, the V gene TRBV7-2, with TRBD2 matching over 8 bases. This CDR3 is built from 19 residues. Germline-derived CDR1 and CDR2 are SGHTA and FQGNSA. In nucleotides, the CDR3 is TGTACCTGCAGCTTAGGCCCTACTCAGCGGGGGACGTACCAAGAGACCCAGTACTTC. Translation: CTCSLGPTQRGTYQETQYF.

This clonotype was counted a single time. This may arise from a read error, as a much more abundant clone is one base away. The chain carries TRBV7-6 and TRBJ1-1, with D hard to call. Trimming took 6 bases from V and 1 from J, leaving 18 bases between them. The CDR3 covers 16 residues. CDR1 and CDR2 from the germline V gene are SGHVS and FNYEAQ. The CDR3 region has the DNA TGTGCCAGCAGTCGCCCCAGGTCAGAGGCGAACACTGAAGCTTTCTTT. Protein sequence: CASSRPRSEANTEAFF.

This clonotype was detected ten times or more. This chain uses TRBV5-6 with TRBJ2-1, with TRBD1 as a possible D gene (6 bases). The V end was cut by 5 bases, the J end by 2 bases, with 17 bases between. The germline V gene encodes CDR1 SGHDT and CDR2 YYEEEE. CDR3 length equals 16 residues. The CDR3 DNA is TGTGCCAGCAGTCCCAGCAGGGGTAACCCCTACAATGAGCAGTTCTTC. Its protein product is CASSPSRGNPYNEQFF.

This clonotype occurred many times. One end of the junction is discordant with germline, which a read error may explain. J is TRBJ1-2 and V is TRBV7-9; maybe TRBD1 (5 bases). CDR1 is SEHNR, CDR2 FQNEAQ, per germline (reference sequence). This CDR3 has 15 amino acids. The chain's CDR3 is CASNLGSGYQYGYTF. As DNA, the CDR3 is TGTGCCAGCAACTTAGGTTCAGGGTATCAATATGGCTACACCTTC.

In DNA, the CDR3 is TGTGCCAGCTCACGCCCCGGAGGCGTAGGAACTGAAGCTTTCTTT. Encoded protein: CASSRPGGVGTEAFF. The chain carries TRBV18 and TRBJ1-1, with D unresolved. The CDR3 has 15 amino acids. Germline CDR1 reads KGHSH; CDR2 reads LQKENI. The ends were cut back, 4 bases at V and 5 bases at J, with 17 bases in the middle.

The chain combines TRBV9 with TRBJ2-1; TRBD2 aligns across 12 bases. The CDR3 covers 16 residues. V gave up 2 bases and J gave up 8 bases; unmatched junction bases: 8. Germline CDR1 SGDLS, CDR2 YYNGEE. CDR3 region: CASSVPLAGGTDEQFF. The CDR3, as DNA: TGTGCCAGCAGCGTTCCCCTAGCGGGGGGGACGGATGAGCAGTTCTTC.

This chain connects TRBV7-9 to TRBJ2-7; no clear D gene. The CDR3 is made up of 12 amino acids. The germline CDR1 and CDR2 sequences are SEHNR and FQNEAQ (reference sequence). V lost 1 base and J 5 bases, leaving 6 bases between the germline ends. The CDR3 loop reads CASSLETNEQYF. The CDR3 nucleotides are TGTGCCAGCAGCTTAGAAACAAACGAGCAGTACTTC.

Ten or more counts support this clonotype. The V call is TRBV7-9, the J call TRBJ1-1; the D is unclear. The V end was cut by 4 bases, the J end by 0 bases, with 12 bases between. The length of the CDR3 is 15 residues. Per the germline V gene, CDR1 is SEHNR and CDR2 is FQNEAQ (reference sequence). CDR3 DNA sequence: TGTGCCAGCAGCTCTCCATCTGGTGTGAACACTGAAGCTTTCTTT. Protein: CASSSPSGVNTEAFF.

This clonotype was counted only a few times. The rearrangement uses TRBV7-8 and TRBJ2-5, with 7 bases identical to TRBD2. CDR1 SGHVS and CDR2 FQNEAQ come from the germline V gene. The CDR3 loop spans 15 amino acids. J was trimmed by 2 bases and V by 5 bases; bases with no gene match: 8. CDR3 residues: CASSQMGGNQETQYF. The CDR3, as DNA: TGTGCCAGCAGCCAAATGGGGGGGAATCAAGAGACCCAGTACTTC.

This sequence joins TRBV28 and TRBJ2-1; D unresolved. From germline, CDR1 is MDHEN and CDR2 SYDVKM. The CDR3 sequence is 15 residues long. With 1 base removed from V and 8 bases from J, the gap between germline ends came to 15 bases. CDR3 nucleotide sequence: TGTGCCAGCAGTTTATCCGTGGGTCTTATGTATGAGCAGTTCTTC. The encoded protein is CASSLSVGLMYEQFF.

The chain recombines TRBV5-8 with TRBJ2-2, with a weak D call TRBD2 (6 bases). The germline CDR1 and CDR2 sequences are SGHTS and YDEGEE. The CDR3 runs 17 residues. Trimming shortened V by 4 bases and J by 4 bases, and 20 bases separated the two germline ends. DNA of the CDR3: TGTGCCAGCAGCCTCGGGACTTTAGTTCGTGTCACCGGGGAGCTGTTTTTT. Amino acid sequence: CASSLGTLVRVTGELFF.

Only a few counts were recorded for this clonotype. V and J are TRBV3-1 and TRBJ2-5, with TRBD2 as a possible D gene (5 bases). Trimming pared 4 bases from V and 4 bases from J, leaving 19 bases between. Germline CDR1 is LGHDT and CDR2 is YNNKEL (reference sequence). This CDR3 has 16 residues. The CDR3 protein is CASSPEWRNFRETQYF. DNA for the CDR3: TGTGCCAGCAGCCCCGAGTGGAGGAACTTCCGAGAGACCCAGTACTTC.